This TCR beta chain is drawn from a study of human T cells and chemical hapten exposure. Overall study: Patients, predominantly female, presented with alopecia areata, totalis or universalis.

The germline V gene has CDR1 MNHEY and CDR2 SVGAGI. Deletions cut 0 bases from V and 0 bases from J, with 9 bases between. CDR3 size: 16 residues. This clonotype appeared many times. What the library attached to individual cDNA molecules were unique molecular identifiers. TCRdb redid the calling of the RACE reads with MiXCR, one entry per CDR3 protein. Counted here are some 83,000 distinct CDR3 sequences, about 10% occurring once; the ten biggest clones make up about 4.2%. Documented time point: patch test 1, 2 weeks after DPC sensitization. As to treatment: therapeutic diphenylcyclopropenone sensitization with weekly scalp DPC. Staff drew blood before applying each patch test. The template was total RNA from unfractionated whole blood.

This material consisted of whole blood, taken in connection with sensitization to the hapten diphenylcyclopropenone (DPC). The chain has TRBV6-5 and TRBJ1-3; weak D call: TRBD1 (5 bases). The TCR comes from a woman aged 45-65 years with alopecia areata. Some clones in this sample may be carry-over from other donors' samples. CDR3 DNA sequence: TGTGCCAGCAGTTACTCGGGGCAGCACTCTGGAAACACCATATATTTT. It encodes CASSYSGQHSGNTIYF.